Below, 24 T cell receptor beta chains from the same sample are listed, as sequenced in a study of regulatory T cells in long-lasting Graves disease. The time point denotes: newly diagnosed GD, antithyroid drugs for less than 3 months. PBMCs were the source of the RNA used for TCR sequencing. Through Arm-PCR of CDR3 regions and iRepertoire HTBI primers, TCR beta libraries were built. TCRdb re-called the multiplex PCR reads through MiXCR, storing one row per CDR3 protein. This sample has fewer than 450,000 distinct CDR3 sequences, with 15% found just once. These data are also associated with another study on T cells in Graves' hyperthyroidism and ophthalmopathy.

The sequencing here drew on peripheral blood mononuclear cells (PBMCs), taken at new diagnosis, from a patient treated with antithyroid drugs. Receptors originate from a woman aged 40 to 50 with Graves disease.

This clonotype was detected ten times or more. The rearrangement joins TRBV12-3 or TRBV12-4 to TRBJ2-1, with TRBD2 matching over 9 bases. V shed 3 bases, J shed 7 bases, and the junction held 4 bases outside the gene matches. The length of the CDR3 is 14 residues. CDR3 protein: CASSFTSGRNEQFF. The CDR3 nucleotides are TGTGCCAGCAGTTTCACCAGCGGGAGGAATGAGCAGTTCTTC.

The sample holds many counts of this clonotype. The genes are TRBV7-2 and TRBJ2-3; D might be TRBD2 (6 bases). Germline lookup yields CDR1 SGHTA and CDR2 FQGNSA. CDR3 length equals 15 residues. Between the trimmed V and J ends, which lost 5 bases and 2 bases, there was a span of 14 bases. The CDR3 DNA is TGTGCCAGCAGCGGCCTTAGCGGACCCACAGATACGCAGTATTTT. It specifies CASSGLSGPTDTQYF. Looking up the rest from reference TRBV7-2 and TRBJ2-3 gives the full variable domain: GAGVSQSPSNKVTEKGKDVELRCDPISGHTALYWYRQSLGQGLEFLIYFQGNSAPDKSGLPSDRFSAERTGGSVSTLTIQRTQQEDSAVYLCASSGLSGPTDTQYFGPGTRLTVL.

This chain uses TRBV2 with TRBJ2-3; weak D call: TRBD1 (6 bases). Trimming removed 7 bases from V and 2 bases from J, with 10 bases in between. The CDR3 extends over 13 amino acids. From germline, CDR1 is SNHLY and CDR2 FYNNEI. The DNA of the CDR3 is TGTGCCAGCATGAGGGACACCACAGATACGCAGTATTTT. It yields the protein CASMRDTTDTQYF. The variable domain in full, completed from reference TRBV2 and TRBJ2-3, reads EPEVTQTPSHQVTQMGQEVILRCVPISNHLYFYWYRQILGQKVEFLVSFYNNEISEKSEIFDDQFSVERPDGSNFTLKIRSTKLEDSAMYFCASMRDTTDTQYFGPGTRLTVL.

There are a few counts of this clonotype. This chain joins TRBV4-2 and TRBJ2-7; D is unresolved. This CDR3 is 14 amino acids long. V was pared by 0 bases and J by 0 bases, with 6 bases between. Germline V CDR1 and CDR2: LGHNA, YNFKEQ. The CDR3 coding sequence is TGTGCCAGCAGCCAAGATTTGCACTCCTACGAGCAGTACTTC. Its protein product is CASSQDLHSYEQYF.

The table lists this clonotype with many counts. The chain uses TRBV12-3 or TRBV12-4 and TRBJ1-2, with TRBD1 identical over 11 bases. The J segment lost 5 bases and the V segment lost 6 bases, leaving 5 bases of the junction unmatched. This CDR3 spans 14 amino acids. DNA of the CDR3: TGTGCCAGCAGCCCCGGGACAGGGGGTTATGGCTACACCTTC. It encodes CASSPGTGGYGYTF.

This clonotype was counted at least ten times. CDR3 sequence reads: CATSDPGQGLHTQYF. The CDR3 bases are TGTGCCACCAGTGATCCGGGACAGGGATTACATACGCAGTATTTT. The chain has TRBV24-1 and TRBJ2-3; 9 nucleotides line up with TRBD1. CDR3 length equals 15 residues. Germline trimming cut 3 bases from V and 7 bases from J; bases unmatched to any gene: 7. Germline CDR1 KGHDR, CDR2 SFDVKD.

On this clonotype itself: This likely came from a read error, as a far larger clone is one base away. This rearrangement joins TRBV11-2 to TRBJ2-1; 9 bases are shared with TRBD2. The CDR3 sequence is 16 residues long. CDR1 is SGHAT, CDR2 FQNNGV, per germline. The CDR3 reads CVSRLAEVLVYNEQFF. The CDR3 nucleotides are TGTGTCAGCAGACTAGCGGAAGTGTTGGTCTACAATGAGCAGTTCTTC.

Only a few counts were recorded for this clonotype. The V and J genes are TRBV5-4 and TRBJ2-3; D remains ambiguous. Trimming left V 0 bases short and J 7 bases short, with 12 bases between. Germline-derived CDR1 and CDR2 are SGHNT and YYREEE (reference sequence). The CDR3 totals 14 residues. The CDR3 here is CASSLAGWAYTQYF. The CDR3 coding sequence is TGTGCCAGCAGCTTGGCCGGCTGGGCATATACGCAGTATTTT. The variable domain in full, completed from reference TRBV5-4 and TRBJ2-3, reads ETGVTQSPTHLIKTRGQQVTLRCSSQSGHNTVSWYQQALGQGPQFIFQYYREEENGRGNFPPRFSGLQFPNYSSELNVNALELDDSALYLCASSLAGWAYTQYFGPGTRLTVL.

The sample holds a few counts of this clonotype. The chain recombines TRBV19 with TRBJ2-7; 14 bases agree with TRBD2. With 6 bases clipped from V and 3 bases from J, the junction kept 1 base outside the gene matches. CDR1 and CDR2 from the germline V gene are LNHDA and SQIVND (reference sequence). The CDR3 loop spans 14 amino acids. CDR3 amino acids: CASRGLAGGYEQYF. Written as DNA, the CDR3 is TGTGCCAGTAGAGGACTAGCGGGAGGCTACGAGCAGTACTTC.

The V and J genes are TRBV28 and TRBJ2-3; 7 bases match TRBD2. Trimming removed 6 bases from V and 1 base from J; junction bases left unmatched: 7. This CDR3 contains 15 residues. Germline V CDR1 and CDR2: MDHEN, SYDVKM. The CDR3 loop is CASSPGTIRTDTQYF. As DNA, the CDR3 is TGTGCCAGCAGCCCAGGGACTATCCGCACAGATACGCAGTATTTT.

This clonotype was counted only a few times. This sequence joins TRBV30 and TRBJ2-3; the D is unclear. Trimming took off 2 bases at V and 3 bases at J, with 15 bases between the two ends. CDR1 is GTSNPN and CDR2 is SVGIG in the germline V gene (reference sequence). The CDR3 length is 15 residues. In DNA form, the CDR3 reads TGTGCCTGGAGTAACGGGCAGGCGCGGACAGATACGCAGTATTTT. Translation gives CAWSNGQARTDTQYF.

This clonotype appeared a few times. This sequence joins TRBV5-1 and TRBJ1-1, with D unclear. The germline gives CDR1 SGHRS, CDR2 YFSETQ. CDR3 length equals 13 residues. Trimming removed 6 bases from V and 5 bases from J, with 14 bases in between. CDR3 region: CASNAEGGTEAFF. Here the CDR3 DNA reads TGCGCCAGCAACGCGGAGGGTGGGACTGAAGCTTTCTTT.

The chain has TRBV11-2 and TRBJ1-2; 11 positions agree with TRBD1. This CDR3 region has 17 residues. Germline loops: CDR1 SGHAT, CDR2 FQNNGV. V lost 3 bases and J lost 4; bases outside the gene matches: 10. CDR3 residues: CASSFDFGTGGTYGYTF. The CDR3 nucleotides are TGTGCCAGCAGCTTTGACTTCGGGACAGGGGGAACCTATGGCTACACCTTC.

This clonotype came up many times. This chain links TRBV11-1 with TRBJ2-1; D is ambiguous. The CDR3 is 15 amino acids. Germline CDR1 SGHAT, CDR2 FQDESV (reference sequence). Trimming pared 4 bases from V and 8 bases from J, leaving 18 bases between. The CDR3 loop reads CASSSHPKGLDEQFF. CDR3 sequence (DNA): TGTGCCAGCAGCTCCCACCCAAAGGGCCTCGATGAGCAGTTCTTC.

This clonotype was seen only a few times. The chain links TRBV20-1 to TRBJ2-1; TRBD1 matches at 10 bases. The CDR3 extends over 14 amino acids. CDR1 is DFQATT and CDR2 is SNEGSKA in the germline V gene (reference sequence). V dropped 5 bases and J dropped 4; count of bases not matched to a gene: 5. This CDR3 is CSASGTGAYNEQFF. The DNA of the CDR3 is TGCAGTGCTTCCGGGACAGGGGCGTACAATGAGCAGTTCTTC.

This clonotype was seen many times. The J gene is TRBJ2-7, the V gene TRBV28; tentative D call: TRBD2 (5 bases). The CDR3 is made up of 15 amino acids. Trimming shortened V by 6 bases and J by 0 bases, and 15 bases separated the two germline ends. CDR1 is MDHEN and CDR2 is SYDVKM in the germline V gene. This chain's CDR3 is CASSLEAESSYEQYF. In nucleotides, the CDR3 is TGTGCCAGCAGCCTCGAAGCGGAGAGCTCCTACGAGCAGTACTTC.

Comments on this clonotype: The final CDR3 position lacks the conserved phenylalanine or tryptophan, pointing to a likely read error. The chain uses TRBV29-1 and TRBJ2-5; 8 bases agree with TRBD1. The assigned J gene may be wrong: the sequence end matches TRBJ2-4 better. CDR1 is SQVTM and CDR2 is ANQGSEA in the germline V gene. The CDR3 extends over 13 amino acids. The CDR3 DNA reads TGCAGCGTTGGCAGACAGGGGACAGACATTCAGTACCTC. Translated, it gives CSVGRQGTDIQYL.

This clonotype was observed at least ten times. The chain joins TRBV7-9 to TRBJ2-1; 9 bases are a match to TRBD1. The CDR3 spans 15 residues. Germline loops: CDR1 SEHNR, CDR2 FQNEAQ (reference sequence). V lost 3 bases and J lost 8; bases outside the gene matches: 8. CDR3 nucleotide sequence: TGTGCCAGCAGCTTCGACAGGGGGTTTTTGGATGAGCAGTTCTTC. Protein product: CASSFDRGFLDEQFF.

This clonotype was recorded at least ten times. The rearrangement joins TRBV19 to TRBJ2-6; no clear D. CDR1 is LNHDA, CDR2 SQIVND, per germline (reference sequence). V was cut by 5 bases and J by 0 bases, with 14 bases left in between. This CDR3 has 17 amino acids. The CDR3 loop reads CASSPPNRISGANVLTF. The CDR3 DNA is TGTGCCAGTAGTCCTCCCAACCGGATCTCTGGGGCCAACGTCCTGACTTTC.

The chain combines TRBV5-1 with TRBJ2-6; D is ambiguous. CDR1 is SGHRS and CDR2 is YFSETQ in the germline V gene. Between the trimmed V and J ends, which lost 4 bases and 2 bases, there was a span of 7 bases. This CDR3 contains 14 residues. This chain's CDR3 is CASSQDPGANVLTF. The CDR3 DNA follows: TGCGCCAGCAGCCAAGACCCTGGGGCCAACGTCCTGACTTTC.

Many counts were recorded for this clonotype. This chain uses TRBV11-3 with TRBJ1-1; TRBD1 might be the D (6 bases). Germline CDR1 is SGHNT and CDR2 is YENEEA. V was trimmed by 5 bases and J by 3 bases, leaving 13 bases between them. The CDR3 is made up of 14 amino acids. In nucleotides, the CDR3 is TGTGCCAGCAGCGCCGGGACACTAGACACTGAAGCTTTCTTT. This gives the protein CASSAGTLDTEAFF.

This clonotype was seen many times. This chain joins TRBV20-1 and TRBJ2-1; D is undetermined. The CDR3 length is 12 residues. Trimming took off 6 bases at V and 7 bases at J, with 13 bases between the two ends. Germline values: CDR1 DFQATT, CDR2 SNEGSKA (reference sequence). The CDR3 nucleotides are TGCAGTGCCGCGTCAGGAATAAATGAGCAGTTCTTC. This sequence encodes CSAASGINEQFF.

This clonotype was recorded a few times. CDR3: CASRSDAYQPQHF. Written as DNA, the CDR3 is TGTGCCAGCAGATCGGACGCCTATCAGCCCCAGCATTTT. V usage is TRBV6-1 and J usage is TRBJ1-5; D not resolved. This CDR3 is built from 13 residues. Trimming left V 6 bases short and J 5 bases short, with 11 bases between. Germline values: CDR1 MNHNS, CDR2 SASEGT.

The rearrangement uses TRBV6-2 or TRBV6-3 and TRBJ2-2; 11 bases fit TRBD1. V trimming: 5 bases; J trimming: 4 bases; junction bases outside the gene matches: 9. Looked up from germline, CDR1 is MNHEY and CDR2 is SVGEGT. This CDR3 has 17 amino acids. The DNA of the CDR3 is TGTGCCAGCAGTCCGAGGACAGGGGGCCTTTTCACCGGGGAGCTGTTTTTT. Protein: CASSPRTGGLFTGELFF.